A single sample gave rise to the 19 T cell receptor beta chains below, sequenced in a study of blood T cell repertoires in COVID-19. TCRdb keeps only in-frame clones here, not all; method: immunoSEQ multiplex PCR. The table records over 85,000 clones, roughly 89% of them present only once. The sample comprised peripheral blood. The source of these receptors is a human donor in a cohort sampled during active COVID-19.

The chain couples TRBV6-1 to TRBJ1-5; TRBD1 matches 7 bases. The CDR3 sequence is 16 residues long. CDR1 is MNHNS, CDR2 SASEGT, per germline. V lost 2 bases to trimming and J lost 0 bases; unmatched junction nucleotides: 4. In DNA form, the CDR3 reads TGTGCCAGCAGTGAATTGGGACAGATTAGCAATCAGCCCCAGCATTTT. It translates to CASSELGQISNQPQHF.

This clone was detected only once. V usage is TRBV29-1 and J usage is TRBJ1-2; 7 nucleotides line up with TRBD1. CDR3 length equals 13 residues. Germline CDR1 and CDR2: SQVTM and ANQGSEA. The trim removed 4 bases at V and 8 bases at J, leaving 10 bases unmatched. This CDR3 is CSVVVPTGWGYTF. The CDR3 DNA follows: TGCAGCGTTGTGGTCCCGACAGGGTGGGGCTACACCTTC.

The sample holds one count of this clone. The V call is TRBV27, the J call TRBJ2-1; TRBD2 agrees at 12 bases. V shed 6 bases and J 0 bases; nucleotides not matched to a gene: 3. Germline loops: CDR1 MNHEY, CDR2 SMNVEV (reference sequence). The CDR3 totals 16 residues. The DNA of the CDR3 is TGTGCCAGCAGAGGACTAGCGGGATACTCCTACAATGAGCAGTTCTTC. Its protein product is CASRGLAGYSYNEQFF.

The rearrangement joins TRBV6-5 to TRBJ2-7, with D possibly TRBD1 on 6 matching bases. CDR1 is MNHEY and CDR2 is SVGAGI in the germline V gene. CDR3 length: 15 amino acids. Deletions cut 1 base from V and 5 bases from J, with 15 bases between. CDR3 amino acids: CASSYYAPQGHEQYF. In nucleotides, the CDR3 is TGTGCCAGCAGTTACTATGCCCCACAGGGCCACGAGCAGTACTTC.

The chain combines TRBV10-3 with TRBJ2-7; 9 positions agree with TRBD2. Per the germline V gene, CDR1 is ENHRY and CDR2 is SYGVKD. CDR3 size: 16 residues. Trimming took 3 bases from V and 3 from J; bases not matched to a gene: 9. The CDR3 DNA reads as TGTGCCATCAGTGAAGGGACTAGCTTTAGGAGCTACGAGCAGTACTTC. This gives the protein CAISEGTSFRSYEQYF.

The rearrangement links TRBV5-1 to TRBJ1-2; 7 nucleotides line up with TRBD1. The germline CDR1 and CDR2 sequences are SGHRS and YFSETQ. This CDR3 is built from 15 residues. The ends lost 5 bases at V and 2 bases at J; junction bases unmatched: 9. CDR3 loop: CASRQGTGTNYGYTF. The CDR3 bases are TGCGCCAGCAGACAGGGGACGGGGACGAACTATGGCTACACCTTC. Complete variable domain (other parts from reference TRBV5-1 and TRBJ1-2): KAGVTQTPRYLIKTRGQQVTLSCSPISGHRSVSWYQQTPGQGLQFLFEYFSETQRNKGNFPGRFSGRQFSNSRSEMNVSTLELGDSALYLCASRQGTGTNYGYTFGSGTRLTVV.

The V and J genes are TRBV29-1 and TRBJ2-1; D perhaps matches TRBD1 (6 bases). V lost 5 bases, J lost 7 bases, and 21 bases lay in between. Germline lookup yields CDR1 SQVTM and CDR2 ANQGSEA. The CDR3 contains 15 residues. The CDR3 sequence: CSVHLRDTIGNEQFF. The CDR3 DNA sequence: TGCAGCGTTCATCTCCGGGACACGATAGGGAATGAGCAGTTCTTC.

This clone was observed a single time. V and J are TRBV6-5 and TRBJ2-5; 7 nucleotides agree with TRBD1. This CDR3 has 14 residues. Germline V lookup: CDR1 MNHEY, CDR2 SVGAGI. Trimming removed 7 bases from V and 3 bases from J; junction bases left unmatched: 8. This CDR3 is CASNRGWVKETQYF. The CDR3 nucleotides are TGTGCCAGCAACAGGGGATGGGTCAAAGAGACCCAGTACTTC.

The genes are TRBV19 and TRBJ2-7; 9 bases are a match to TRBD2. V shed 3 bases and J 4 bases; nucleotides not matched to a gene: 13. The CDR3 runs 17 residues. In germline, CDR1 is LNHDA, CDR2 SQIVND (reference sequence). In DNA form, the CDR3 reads TGTGCCAGTAGTATCGTTTTGAGTAGCGGGAGATGGTACGAGCAGTACTTC. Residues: CASSIVLSSGRWYEQYF.

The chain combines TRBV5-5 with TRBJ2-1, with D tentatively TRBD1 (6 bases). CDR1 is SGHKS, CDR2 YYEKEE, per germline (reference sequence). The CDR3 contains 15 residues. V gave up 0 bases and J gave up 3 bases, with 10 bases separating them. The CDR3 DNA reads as TGTGCCAGCAGCTTGGCCCAGGGGAGCTACAATGAGCAGTTCTTC. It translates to CASSLAQGSYNEQFF.

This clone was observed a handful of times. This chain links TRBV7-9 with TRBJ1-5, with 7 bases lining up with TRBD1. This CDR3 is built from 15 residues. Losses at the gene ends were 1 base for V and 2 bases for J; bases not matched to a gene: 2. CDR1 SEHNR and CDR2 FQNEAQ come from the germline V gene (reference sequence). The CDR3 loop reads CASSLDQGGNQPQHF. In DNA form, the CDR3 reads TGTGCCAGCAGCTTAGATCAGGGGGGCAATCAGCCCCAGCATTTT.

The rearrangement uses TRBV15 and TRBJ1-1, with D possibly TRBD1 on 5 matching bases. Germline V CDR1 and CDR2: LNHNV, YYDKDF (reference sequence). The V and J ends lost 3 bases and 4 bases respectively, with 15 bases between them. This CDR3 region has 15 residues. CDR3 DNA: TGTGCCACCAGCAGGACAGCCCGGGGGTCCACTGAAGCTTTCTTT. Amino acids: CATSRTARGSTEAFF. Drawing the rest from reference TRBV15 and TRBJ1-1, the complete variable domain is DAMVIQNPRYQVTQFGKPVTLSCSQTLNHNVMYWYQQKSSQAPKLLFHYYDKDFNNEADTPDNFQSRRPNTSFCFLDIRSPGLGDTAMYLCATSRTARGSTEAFFGQGTRLTVV.

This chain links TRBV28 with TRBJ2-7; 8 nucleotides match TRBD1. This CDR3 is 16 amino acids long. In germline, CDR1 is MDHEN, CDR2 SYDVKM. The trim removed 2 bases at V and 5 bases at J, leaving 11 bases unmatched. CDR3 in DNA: TGTGCCAGCAGTTTAAATCGGCGACAGGGGAACGACGAGCAGTACTTC. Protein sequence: CASSLNRRQGNDEQYF.

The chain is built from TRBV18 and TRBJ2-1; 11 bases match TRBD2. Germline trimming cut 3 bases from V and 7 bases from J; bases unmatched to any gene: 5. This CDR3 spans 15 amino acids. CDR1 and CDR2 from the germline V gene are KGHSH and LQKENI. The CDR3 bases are TGTGCCAGCTCACCGCGGGGACTAGCGGTGAATGAGCAGTTCTTC. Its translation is CASSPRGLAVNEQFF. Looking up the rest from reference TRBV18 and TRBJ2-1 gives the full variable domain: NAGVMQNPRHLVRRRGQEARLRCSPMKGHSHVYWYRQLPEEGLKFMVYLQKENIIDESGMPKERFSAEFPKEGPSILRIQQVVRGDSAAYFCASSPRGLAVNEQFFGPGTRLTVL.

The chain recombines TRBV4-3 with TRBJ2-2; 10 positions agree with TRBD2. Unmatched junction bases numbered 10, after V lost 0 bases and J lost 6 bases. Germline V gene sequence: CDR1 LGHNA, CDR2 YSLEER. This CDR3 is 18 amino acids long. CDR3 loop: CASSQEGRLAGAAGELFF. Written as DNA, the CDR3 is TGCGCCAGCAGCCAAGAGGGGAGGCTAGCGGGAGCCGCCGGGGAGCTGTTTTTT.

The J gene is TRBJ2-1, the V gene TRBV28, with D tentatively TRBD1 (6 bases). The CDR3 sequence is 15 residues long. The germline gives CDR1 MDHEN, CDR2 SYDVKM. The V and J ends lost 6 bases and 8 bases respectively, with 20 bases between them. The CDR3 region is CASSPYPTGLDEQFF. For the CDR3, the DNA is TGTGCCAGCAGCCCTTACCCGACAGGTTTGGATGAGCAGTTCTTC.

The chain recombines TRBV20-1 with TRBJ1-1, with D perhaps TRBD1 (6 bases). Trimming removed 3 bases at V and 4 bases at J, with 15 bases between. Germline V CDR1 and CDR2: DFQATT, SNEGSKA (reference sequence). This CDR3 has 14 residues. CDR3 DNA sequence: TGCAGTGCTAGTGGCCTGAGGGGGAGCACTGAAGCTTTCTTT. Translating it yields CSASGLRGSTEAFF.

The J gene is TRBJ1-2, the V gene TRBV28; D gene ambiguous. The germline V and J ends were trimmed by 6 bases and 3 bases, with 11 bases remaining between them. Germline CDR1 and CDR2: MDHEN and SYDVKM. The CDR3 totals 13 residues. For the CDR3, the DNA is TGTGCCAGCAGGGTCGCGCCTGACTATGGCTACACCTTC. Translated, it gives CASRVAPDYGYTF.

CDR3 nucleotides: TGTGCCAGCAGTTACACAGCGGCAGGATCCTACAATGAGCAGTTCTTC. Amino acids: CASSYTAAGSYNEQFF. The chain links TRBV6-5 to TRBJ2-1; D perhaps matches TRBD2 (5 bases). The germline V gene has CDR1 MNHEY and CDR2 SVGAGI. This CDR3 spans 16 amino acids. V lost 2 bases, J lost 1 base, and 12 bases lay in between.